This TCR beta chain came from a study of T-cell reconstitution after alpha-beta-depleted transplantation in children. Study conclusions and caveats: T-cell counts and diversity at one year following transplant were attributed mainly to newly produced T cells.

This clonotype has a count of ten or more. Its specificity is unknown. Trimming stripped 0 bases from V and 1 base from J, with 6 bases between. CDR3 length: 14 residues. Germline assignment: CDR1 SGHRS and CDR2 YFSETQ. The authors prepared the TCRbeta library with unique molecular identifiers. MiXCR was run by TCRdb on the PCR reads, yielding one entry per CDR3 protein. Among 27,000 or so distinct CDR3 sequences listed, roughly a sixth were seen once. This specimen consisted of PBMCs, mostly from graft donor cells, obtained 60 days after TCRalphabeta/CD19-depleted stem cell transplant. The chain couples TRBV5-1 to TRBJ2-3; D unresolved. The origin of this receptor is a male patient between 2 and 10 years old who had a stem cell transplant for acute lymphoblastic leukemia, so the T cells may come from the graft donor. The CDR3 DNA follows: TGCGCCAGCAGCTTGGATACCGGCACAGATACGCAGTATTTT. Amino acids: CASSLDTGTDTQYF.